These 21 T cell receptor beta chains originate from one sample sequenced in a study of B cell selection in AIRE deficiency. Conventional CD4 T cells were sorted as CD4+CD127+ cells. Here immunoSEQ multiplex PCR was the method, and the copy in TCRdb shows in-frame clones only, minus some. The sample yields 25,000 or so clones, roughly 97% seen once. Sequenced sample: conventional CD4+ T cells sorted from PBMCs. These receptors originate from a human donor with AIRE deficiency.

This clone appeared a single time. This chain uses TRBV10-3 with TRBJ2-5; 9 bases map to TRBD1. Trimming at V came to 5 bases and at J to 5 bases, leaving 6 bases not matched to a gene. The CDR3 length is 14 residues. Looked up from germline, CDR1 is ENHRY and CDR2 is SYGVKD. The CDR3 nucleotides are TGTGCCATCAGTTCGGGACAGGGAGGCGAGACCCAGTACTTC. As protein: CAISSGQGGETQYF.

The CDR3 region is CASSHTSGSSTDTQYF. CDR3 in DNA: TGTGCCAGCAGCCATACTAGCGGGAGTTCGACAGATACGCAGTATTTT. The chain recombines TRBV5-4 with TRBJ2-3; 11 nucleotides match TRBD2. Germline loops: CDR1 SGHNT, CDR2 YYREEE (reference sequence). The CDR3 length is 16 residues. V lost 4 bases to trimming and J lost 3 bases; unmatched junction nucleotides: 7.

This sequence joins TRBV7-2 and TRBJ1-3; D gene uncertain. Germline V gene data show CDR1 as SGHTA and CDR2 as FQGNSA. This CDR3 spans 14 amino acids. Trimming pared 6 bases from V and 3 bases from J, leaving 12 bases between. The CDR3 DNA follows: TGTGCCAGCAGTTCAGTGGTTTATGGAAACACCATATATTTT. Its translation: CASSSVVYGNTIYF.

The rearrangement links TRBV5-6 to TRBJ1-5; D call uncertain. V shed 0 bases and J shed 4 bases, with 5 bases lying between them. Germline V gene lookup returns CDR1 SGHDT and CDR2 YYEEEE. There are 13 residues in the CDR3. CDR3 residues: CASSLAVNQPQHF. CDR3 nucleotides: TGTGCCAGCAGCTTGGCGGTGAATCAGCCCCAGCATTTT. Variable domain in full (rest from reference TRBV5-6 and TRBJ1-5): DAGVTQSPTHLIKTRGQQVTLRCSPKSGHDTVSWYQQALGQGPQFIFQYYEEEERQRGNFPDRFSGHQFPNYSSELNVNALLLGDSALYLCASSLAVNQPQHFGDGTRLSIL.

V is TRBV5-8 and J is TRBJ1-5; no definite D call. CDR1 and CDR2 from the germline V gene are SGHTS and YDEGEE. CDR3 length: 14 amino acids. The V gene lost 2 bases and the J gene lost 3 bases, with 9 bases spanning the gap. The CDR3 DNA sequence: TGTGCCAGCAGCTTATACAGTGTCAATCAGCCCCAGCATTTT. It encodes CASSLYSVNQPQHF.

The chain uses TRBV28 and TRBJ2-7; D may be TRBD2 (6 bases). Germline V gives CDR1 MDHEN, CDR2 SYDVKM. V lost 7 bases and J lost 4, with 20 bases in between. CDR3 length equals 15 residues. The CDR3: CASNPHRLAHYEQYF. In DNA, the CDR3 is TGTGCCAGCAACCCCCACCGGCTAGCGCATTACGAGCAGTACTTC.

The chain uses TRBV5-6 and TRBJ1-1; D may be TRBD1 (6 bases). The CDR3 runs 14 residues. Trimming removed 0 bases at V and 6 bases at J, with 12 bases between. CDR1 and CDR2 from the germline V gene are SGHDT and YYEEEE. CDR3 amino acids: CASSLEDRYPEAFF. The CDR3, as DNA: TGTGCCAGCAGCTTGGAGGACAGATACCCTGAAGCTTTCTTT.

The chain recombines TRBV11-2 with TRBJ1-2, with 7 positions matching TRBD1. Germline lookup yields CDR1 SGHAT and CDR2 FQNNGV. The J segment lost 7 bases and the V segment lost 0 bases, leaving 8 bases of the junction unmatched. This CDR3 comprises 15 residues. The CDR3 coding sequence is TGTGCCAGCAGCTTAGAACCTCCTGGACAGGCTGGCTACACCTTC. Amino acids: CASSLEPPGQAGYTF.

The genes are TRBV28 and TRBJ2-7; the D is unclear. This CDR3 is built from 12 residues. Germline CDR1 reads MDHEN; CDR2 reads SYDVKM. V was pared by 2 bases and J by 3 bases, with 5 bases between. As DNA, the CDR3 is TGTGCCAGCAGTTTACCTTACTACGAGCAGTACTTC. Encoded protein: CASSLPYYEQYF.

This CDR3 is CASTRLGQHTEAFF. CDR3 bases: TGTGCCAGCACCCGATTGGGACAGCACACTGAAGCTTTCTTT. The chain combines TRBV7-9 with TRBJ1-1, with 7 nucleotides matching TRBD1. CDR1 is SEHNR and CDR2 is FQNEAQ in the germline V gene (reference sequence). This CDR3 is 14 amino acids long. The ends lost 7 bases at V and 3 bases at J; junction bases unmatched: 8.

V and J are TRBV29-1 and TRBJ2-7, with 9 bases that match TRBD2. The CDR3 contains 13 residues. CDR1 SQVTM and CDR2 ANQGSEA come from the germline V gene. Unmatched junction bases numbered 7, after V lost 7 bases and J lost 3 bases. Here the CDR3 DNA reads TGCAGCGCCTGGCGGGAGGGCCGCTACGAGCAGTACTTC. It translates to CSAWREGRYEQYF.

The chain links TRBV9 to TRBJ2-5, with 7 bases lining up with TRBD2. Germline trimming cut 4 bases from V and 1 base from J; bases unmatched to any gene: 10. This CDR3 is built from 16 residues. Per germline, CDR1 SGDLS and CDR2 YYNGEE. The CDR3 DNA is TGTGCCAGCAGCCCGACCCAGGCTAGCGGCCAAGAGACCCAGTACTTC. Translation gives CASSPTQASGQETQYF.

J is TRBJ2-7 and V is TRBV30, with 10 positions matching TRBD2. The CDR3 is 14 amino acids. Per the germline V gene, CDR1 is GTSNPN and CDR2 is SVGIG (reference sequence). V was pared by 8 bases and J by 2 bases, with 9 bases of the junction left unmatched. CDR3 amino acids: CAVTPGLAPYEQYF. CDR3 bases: TGTGCCGTGACCCCGGGACTAGCGCCCTACGAGCAGTACTTC. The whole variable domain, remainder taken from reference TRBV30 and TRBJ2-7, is SQTIHQWPATLVQPVGSPLSLECTVEGTSNPNLYWYRQAAGRGLQLLFYSVGIGQISSEVPQNLSASRPQDRQFILSSKKLLLSDSGFYLCAVTPGLAPYEQYFGPGTRLTVT.

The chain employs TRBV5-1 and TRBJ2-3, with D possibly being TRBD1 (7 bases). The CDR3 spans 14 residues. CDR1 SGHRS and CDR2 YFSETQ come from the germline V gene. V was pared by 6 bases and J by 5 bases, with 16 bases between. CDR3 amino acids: CASNPGRGEDTQYF. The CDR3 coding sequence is TGCGCCAGCAACCCAGGCAGGGGGGAAGATACGCAGTATTTT.

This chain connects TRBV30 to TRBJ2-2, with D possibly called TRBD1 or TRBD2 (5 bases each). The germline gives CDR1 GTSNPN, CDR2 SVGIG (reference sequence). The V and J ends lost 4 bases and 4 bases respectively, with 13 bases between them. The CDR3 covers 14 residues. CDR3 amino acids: CAWTATGGTGELFF. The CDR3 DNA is TGTGCCTGGACCGCAACAGGAGGCACCGGGGAGCTGTTTTTT.

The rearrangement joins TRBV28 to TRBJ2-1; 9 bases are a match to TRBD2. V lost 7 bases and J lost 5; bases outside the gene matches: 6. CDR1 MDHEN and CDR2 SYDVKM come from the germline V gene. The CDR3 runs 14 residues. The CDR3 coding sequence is TGTGCCAGCAAGCGAGCGGGGGGACACAATGAGCAGTTCTTC. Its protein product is CASKRAGGHNEQFF.

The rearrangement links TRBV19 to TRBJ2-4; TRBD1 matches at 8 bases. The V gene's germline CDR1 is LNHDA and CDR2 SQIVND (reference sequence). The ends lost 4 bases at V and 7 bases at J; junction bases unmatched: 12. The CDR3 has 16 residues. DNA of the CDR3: TGTGCCAGTAGTACCCCCGGACAGGGCTTGCAGAACATTCAGTACTTC. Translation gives CASSTPGQGLQNIQYF.

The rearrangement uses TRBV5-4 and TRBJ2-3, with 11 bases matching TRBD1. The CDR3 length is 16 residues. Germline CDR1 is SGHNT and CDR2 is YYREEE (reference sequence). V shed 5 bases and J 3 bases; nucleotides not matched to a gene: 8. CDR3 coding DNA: TGTGCCAGCAGACCTCGGACAGGGGGCGCGACAGATACGCAGTATTTT. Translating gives CASRPRTGGATDTQYF.

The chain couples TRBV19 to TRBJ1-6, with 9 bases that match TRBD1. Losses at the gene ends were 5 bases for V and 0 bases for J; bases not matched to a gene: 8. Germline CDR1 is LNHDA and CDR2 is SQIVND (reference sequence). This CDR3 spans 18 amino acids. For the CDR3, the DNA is TGTGCCAGTAGTGGACAGGGGCCTATCCTCTCCTATAATTCACCCCTCCACTTT. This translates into CASSGQGPILSYNSPLHF.

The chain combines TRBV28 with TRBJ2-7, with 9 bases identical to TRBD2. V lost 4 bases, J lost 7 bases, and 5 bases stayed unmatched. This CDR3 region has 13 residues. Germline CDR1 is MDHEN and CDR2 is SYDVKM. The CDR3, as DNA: TGTGCCAGCAGTTCAGGACTAGCGTGGGAGCAGTACTTC. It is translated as CASSSGLAWEQYF.

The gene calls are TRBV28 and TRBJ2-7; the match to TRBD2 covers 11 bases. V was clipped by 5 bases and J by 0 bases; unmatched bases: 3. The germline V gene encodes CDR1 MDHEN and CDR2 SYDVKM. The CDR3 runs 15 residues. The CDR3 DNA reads TGTGCCAGCAGTGATAGCGGGAGGGCCTCCTACGAGCAGTACTTC. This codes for CASSDSGRASYEQYF.